These 23 T cell receptor beta chains were all obtained from the same sample, sequenced in a study of immune evolution from preneoplasia to lung adenocarcinoma. Clones were sequenced by immunoSEQ multiplex PCR, and TCRdb holds only the in-frame ones, with some missing. The top ten hold roughly 8.2% of the sample, which has 4,400 or so clones, roughly 83% seen once. The specimen sequenced was FFPE lung adenocarcinoma in situ tissue. Receptors originate from a person between 65 and 79 years old with lung adenocarcinoma.

The V gene is TRBV7-2, the J gene TRBJ2-3, with 7 bases matching TRBD2. There are 17 residues in the CDR3. Germline V gives CDR1 SGHTA, CDR2 FQGNSA. V was clipped by 5 bases and J by 0 bases; unmatched bases: 11. CDR3 sequence (DNA): TGTGCCAGCAGCCTCGAGTCTAGCGGACATAGCACAGATACGCAGTATTTT. It translates to CASSLESSGHSTDTQYF.

The gene calls are TRBV29-1 and TRBJ2-5; 8 positions match TRBD1. The CDR3 totals 13 residues. The V gene end was trimmed by 3 bases and the J gene end by 4 bases; junction bases not matched to a gene: 4. Germline V gene data show CDR1 as SQVTM and CDR2 as ANQGSEA. The CDR3 region has the DNA TGCAGCGTTGAGACAGGGGACGGAGAGACCCAGTACTTC. Translating it yields CSVETGDGETQYF. Using reference TRBV29-1 and TRBJ2-5 for the parts outside the CDR3, the full variable domain is SAVISQKPSRDICQRGTSLTIQCQVDSQVTMMFWYRQQPGQSLTLIATANQGSEATYESGFVIDKFPISRPNLTFSTLTVSNMSPEDSSIYLCSVETGDGETQYFGPGTRLLVL.

V gene TRBV6-5 combines with J gene TRBJ2-3; D ambiguous. Trimming removed 0 bases from V and 4 bases from J, with 14 bases in between. CDR1 is MNHEY, CDR2 SVGAGI, per germline. The CDR3 consists of 16 residues. The CDR3 loop is CASSYSATVGADTQYF. The CDR3 nucleotides are TGTGCCAGCAGTTACTCCGCTACCGTTGGTGCAGATACGCAGTATTTT.

To note about this clone: This specimen includes other DNA sequences encoding the same CDR3. In DNA form, the CDR3 reads TGTGCCAGCAGCTTGGGGCGGGACAGCTCCTACGAGCAGTACTTC. It yields the protein CASSLGRDSSYEQYF. The chain has TRBV5-4 and TRBJ2-7; perhaps TRBD1 as D (7 bases). This CDR3 has 15 residues. V lost 0 bases and J lost 0, with 10 bases in between. Per germline, CDR1 SGHNT and CDR2 YYREEE (reference sequence).

This clone appeared once. The genes are TRBV11-2 and TRBJ1-3; D remains ambiguous. Trimming pared 5 bases from V and 2 bases from J, leaving 13 bases between. CDR1 is SGHAT, CDR2 FQNNGV, per germline. The CDR3 extends over 15 amino acids. In nucleotides, the CDR3 is TGTGCCAGCAGCCCCCTCGAGGACCCTGGAAACACCATATATTTT. Translation: CASSPLEDPGNTIYF.

The chain combines TRBV9 with TRBJ2-6; D is possibly TRBD1 (6 bases). Per germline, CDR1 SGDLS and CDR2 YYNGEE. CDR3 size: 15 residues. V was shortened by 4 bases and J by 1 base, with 9 bases between the two germline ends. CDR3 in amino acids: CASSRGGSGANVLTF. The CDR3 DNA sequence: TGTGCCAGCAGCAGAGGGGGATCTGGGGCCAACGTCCTGACTTTC.

This sequence joins TRBV15 and TRBJ1-5, with unresolved D. This CDR3 contains 15 residues. Trimming pared 0 bases from V and 7 bases from J, leaving 13 bases between. CDR1 and CDR2 from the germline V gene are LNHNV and YYDKDF (reference sequence). This CDR3 is CATSRDSEGLQPQHF. The CDR3 DNA follows: TGTGCCACCAGCAGAGATTCTGAGGGCCTGCAGCCCCAGCATTTT. The entire variable domain, with the rest obtained from reference TRBV15 and TRBJ1-5, is as follows: DAMVIQNPRYQVTQFGKPVTLSCSQTLNHNVMYWYQQKSSQAPKLLFHYYDKDFNNEADTPDNFQSRRPNTSFCFLDIRSPGLGDTAMYLCATSRDSEGLQPQHFGDGTRLSIL.

The V and J genes are TRBV7-9 and TRBJ1-2; unclear D gene. The CDR3 sequence is 15 residues long. Germline assignment: CDR1 SEHNR and CDR2 FQNEAQ (reference sequence). Trimming stripped 5 bases from V and 2 bases from J, with 15 bases between. Here the CDR3 DNA reads TGTGCCAGCAGCCCTTACAACCCGGACAACTATGGCTACACCTTC. The encoded protein is CASSPYNPDNYGYTF.

In its sample, this clone was seen a few times. V usage is TRBV5-1 and J usage is TRBJ2-2; 12 bases agree with TRBD2. This CDR3 spans 17 amino acids. Germline V gene sequence: CDR1 SGHRS, CDR2 YFSETQ. The junction had 9 bases not matched to a gene; V was cut back by 4 bases and J by 5 bases. The CDR3 nucleotides are TGCGCCAGCAGCCCTATTCCTAGCGGGAGGGAAACCGGGGAGCTGTTTTTT. Protein sequence: CASSPIPSGRETGELFF.

This clone has more than one count but fewer than ten. The chain uses TRBV6-4 and TRBJ2-3; 8 bases match TRBD1. V was pared by 4 bases and J by 2 bases, with 5 bases of the junction left unmatched. The germline gives CDR1 MRHNA, CDR2 SNTAGT. The CDR3 is 15 amino acids. The CDR3 sequence is CASSGGRGPTDTQYF. The CDR3 DNA sequence: TGTGCCAGCAGTGGTGGCAGGGGGCCCACAGATACGCAGTATTTT.

The chain joins TRBV30 to TRBJ2-1, with 11 positions matching TRBD2. CDR1 and CDR2 (germline): GTSNPN, SVGIG (reference sequence). J lost 7 bases, V lost 2 bases, and 7 bases had no gene match. CDR3 length equals 15 residues. The CDR3 DNA is TGTGCCTGGAGTTTACTAGCGGGAGAGGTAAATGAGCAGTTCTTC. Amino acids: CAWSLLAGEVNEQFF.

This chain links TRBV11-2 with TRBJ2-7; D ambiguous. The V end lost 1 base, the J end lost 5 bases, and 15 bases lay between the germline ends. The germline V gene has CDR1 SGHAT and CDR2 FQNNGV. The CDR3 is 15 residues long. CDR3 bases: TGTGCCAGCAGCTTAGGCTGGCCGGACGGAGACGAGCAGTACTTC. Its protein is CASSLGWPDGDEQYF.

A remark on this clone: The sample holds other DNA sequences that translate to the same CDR3. The V gene is TRBV29-1, the J gene TRBJ1-1; 8 bases map to TRBD1. CDR1 and CDR2 (germline): SQVTM, ANQGSEA. V shed 7 bases and J 4 bases; nucleotides not matched to a gene: 8. There are 13 residues in the CDR3. CDR3 amino acids: CSGDRGIGTEAFF. In nucleotides, the CDR3 is TGCAGCGGTGACAGGGGCATAGGCACTGAAGCTTTCTTT. The full variable domain, completed using reference TRBV29-1 and TRBJ1-1, is SAVISQKPSRDICQRGTSLTIQCQVDSQVTMMFWYRQQPGQSLTLIATANQGSEATYESGFVIDKFPISRPNLTFSTLTVSNMSPEDSSIYLCSGDRGIGTEAFFGQGTRLTVV.

CDR3 coding DNA: TGCAGCGTTGAGGAGGGGATGAACACTGAAGCTTTCTTT. It translates to CSVEEGMNTEAFF. The chain carries TRBV29-1 and TRBJ1-1; D might be TRBD1 (5 bases). Germline assignment: CDR1 SQVTM and CDR2 ANQGSEA. CDR3 length equals 13 residues. Trimming removed 3 bases at V and 0 bases at J, with 8 bases between.

This clone was counted a few times. The rearrangement uses TRBV9 and TRBJ1-1, with TRBD1 as a possible D gene (5 bases). Germline assignment: CDR1 SGDLS and CDR2 YYNGEE. The CDR3 covers 14 residues. V lost 0 bases, J lost 2 bases, and 8 bases lay in between. The chain's CDR3 is CASSVGQLNTEAFF. CDR3 sequence (DNA): TGTGCCAGCAGCGTAGGACAGCTTAACACTGAAGCTTTCTTT.

The chain couples TRBV14 to TRBJ2-1, with D maybe TRBD2 (6 bases). The CDR3 length is 16 residues. Trimming took 2 bases from V and 7 from J, leaving 18 bases between them. Germline CDR1 SGHDN, CDR2 FVKESK. The CDR3 bases are TGTGCCAGCAGCCAATTGGCTTCGGGAGTTGGTAATGAGCAGTTCTTC. Amino acids: CASSQLASGVGNEQFF.

This clone was detected once. This chain uses TRBV6-5 with TRBJ2-1, with TRBD2 as a possible D gene (5 bases). This CDR3 comprises 14 residues. From germline, CDR1 is MNHEY and CDR2 SVGAGI. V lost 5 bases and J lost 5, with 13 bases in between. Here the CDR3 reads CASSHLLENNEQFF. The CDR3 coding sequence is TGTGCCAGCAGTCACTTACTAGAAAACAATGAGCAGTTCTTC.

The chain has TRBV7-6 and TRBJ2-2; D gene ambiguous. The CDR3 length is 13 residues. CDR1 and CDR2 from the germline V gene are SGHVS and FNYEAQ. The ends were cut back, 4 bases at V and 6 bases at J, with 9 bases in the middle. The CDR3 loop is CASSSSPSGELFF. In DNA form, the CDR3 reads TGTGCCAGCAGCTCCTCCCCTTCCGGGGAGCTGTTTTTT. The entire variable domain, with the rest obtained from reference TRBV7-6 and TRBJ2-2, is as follows: GAGVSQSPRYKVTKRGQDVALRCDPISGHVSLYWYRQALGQGPEFLTYFNYEAQQDKSGLPNDRFSAERPEGSISTLTIQRTEQRDSAMYRCASSSSPSGELFFGEGSRLTVL.

A few counts support this clone. As DNA, the CDR3 is TGTGCCAGCGCCAGCAAGGGTGAGGGCAATCAGCCCCAGCATTTT. This codes for CASASKGEGNQPQHF. The chain links TRBV6-1 to TRBJ1-5; D uncertain. V gave up 8 bases and J gave up 2 bases, with 16 bases separating them. Per the germline V gene, CDR1 is MNHNS and CDR2 is SASEGT. This CDR3 spans 15 amino acids.

The gene calls are TRBV9 and TRBJ2-7; perhaps D is TRBD1 or TRBD2 (5 bases each). The CDR3 has 13 residues. V was pared by 4 bases and J by 7 bases, with 15 bases between. Germline V gene sequence: CDR1 SGDLS, CDR2 YYNGEE. CDR3 coding DNA: TGTGCCAGCAGCCGAGGGGTAAACCAAGAGCAGTACTTC. Translating it yields CASSRGVNQEQYF.

This sequence joins TRBV2 and TRBJ2-5, with 9 bases fitting TRBD2. Germline CDR1 reads SNHLY; CDR2 reads FYNNEI. CDR3 size: 15 residues. Unmatched junction bases numbered 14, after V lost 10 bases and J lost 5 bases. CDR3 DNA sequence: TGTGCCATCAAACGGGCGGGAGGGCTAGAGGAGACCCAGTACTTC. It codes for CAIKRAGGLEETQYF. Full variable domain (remainder filled in from reference TRBV2 and TRBJ2-5): EPEVTQTPSHQVTQMGQEVILRCVPISNHLYFYWYRQILGQKVEFLVSFYNNEISEKSEIFDDQFSVERPDGSNFTLKIRSTKLEDSAMYFCAIKRAGGLEETQYFGPGTRLLVL.

J is TRBJ1-3 and V is TRBV7-9; D not resolved. CDR1 and CDR2 from the germline V gene are SEHNR and FQNEAQ (reference sequence). The CDR3 is 14 amino acids. The V and J ends lost 5 bases and 8 bases respectively, with 16 bases between them. Here the CDR3 DNA reads TGTGCCAGCAGCCCCCTTGGCTTTATAGACACCATATATTTT. It is translated as CASSPLGFIDTIYF.

This chain joins TRBV28 and TRBJ1-3; TRBD1 might be the D (5 bases). CDR3 size: 14 residues. Germline values: CDR1 MDHEN, CDR2 SYDVKM. Deletions cut 6 bases from V and 1 base from J, with 10 bases between. CDR3 nucleotides: TGTGCCAGCAGCCCGACAGATTCTGGAAACACCATATATTTT. Amino acid sequence: CASSPTDSGNTIYF.